This entry is about one T cell receptor beta chain. Antigen: not known. TCRdb recomputed calls from the RT-PCR reads with MiXCR, one row per CDR3 protein. The sample lists 630,000 or so distinct CDR3 sequences; around a sixth were seen once. The J segment lost 1 base and the V segment lost 0 bases, leaving 1 base of the junction unmatched. The CDR3 extends over 14 amino acids. The germline V gene has CDR1 DFQATT and CDR2 SNEGSKA (reference sequence). These data belong to a study of response to subunit inactivated influenza vaccine. Study-wide findings and caveats: Each seasonal influenza vaccination recruits few new T cells, the authors suggested.

Source: PBMCs from blood, taken 11 to 12 days after vaccination. The TCR sequence derives from a middle-aged man who received an inactivated influenza vaccine. This chain connects TRBV20-1 to TRBJ2-3, with TRBD1 matching over 7 bases. CDR3 residues: CSARDGTGTDTQYF. In DNA form, the CDR3 reads TGCAGTGCTAGAGATGGGACAGGCACAGATACGCAGTATTTT.